These 3 T cell receptor beta chains originate from one sample sequenced in a study of cytomegalovirus exposure and HLA in healthy donors. The data were produced by immunoSEQ multiplex PCR, yet TCRdb's version contains in-frame clones alone and is incomplete. The sample lists 100,000 to 150,000 clones; approximately 95% were seen once. The sequencing sample was made of PBMCs. Every receptor here comes from a man in his late teens or twenties in good health and CMV-seronegative.

The chain employs TRBV30 and TRBJ2-3, with 9 positions matching TRBD1. Germline CDR1 and CDR2: GTSNPN and SVGIG (reference sequence). V gave up 4 bases and J gave up 3 bases; unmatched junction bases: 8. The CDR3 spans 15 residues. The CDR3 coding sequence is TGTGCCTGGACCGGGACAGGGTCGCGAACAGATACGCAGTATTTT. Translation: CAWTGTGSRTDTQYF.

The chain is built from TRBV15 and TRBJ2-1; 12 positions agree with TRBD2. There are 17 residues in the CDR3. CDR1 LNHNV and CDR2 YYDKDF come from the germline V gene (reference sequence). J was trimmed by 6 bases and V by 4 bases; bases with no gene match: 10. The CDR3 region is CATSTNLGLAGFNEQFF. The CDR3 DNA is TGTGCCACCAGCACGAACCTCGGACTAGCGGGATTCAATGAGCAGTTCTTC. The full variable domain, in which reference TRBV15 and TRBJ2-1 provide the parts outside the CDR3, is DAMVIQNPRYQVTQFGKPVTLSCSQTLNHNVMYWYQQKSSQAPKLLFHYYDKDFNNEADTPDNFQSRRPNTSFCFLDIRSPGLGDTAMYLCATSTNLGLAGFNEQFFGPGTRLTVL.

This rearrangement joins TRBV6-5 to TRBJ2-5; D gene ambiguous. Looked up from germline, CDR1 is MNHEY and CDR2 is SVGAGI. V lost 5 bases, J lost 6 bases, and 13 bases lay in between. The CDR3 spans 13 residues. In DNA, the CDR3 is TGTGCCAGCAGTAAAACGCGGAGCCAGACCCAGTACTTC. Its protein product is CASSKTRSQTQYF.